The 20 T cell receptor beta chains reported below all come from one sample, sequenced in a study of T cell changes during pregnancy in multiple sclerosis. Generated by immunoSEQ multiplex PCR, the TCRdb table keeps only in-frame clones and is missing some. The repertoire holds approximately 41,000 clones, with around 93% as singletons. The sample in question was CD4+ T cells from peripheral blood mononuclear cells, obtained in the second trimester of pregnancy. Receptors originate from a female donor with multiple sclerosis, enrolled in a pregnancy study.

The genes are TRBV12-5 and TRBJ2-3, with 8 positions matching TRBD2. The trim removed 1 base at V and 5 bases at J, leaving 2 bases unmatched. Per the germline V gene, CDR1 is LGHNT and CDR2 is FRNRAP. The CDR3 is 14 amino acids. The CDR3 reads CASGLGLAGDTQYF. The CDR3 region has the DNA TGTGCTAGTGGTTTGGGGCTAGCGGGAGATACGCAGTATTTT.

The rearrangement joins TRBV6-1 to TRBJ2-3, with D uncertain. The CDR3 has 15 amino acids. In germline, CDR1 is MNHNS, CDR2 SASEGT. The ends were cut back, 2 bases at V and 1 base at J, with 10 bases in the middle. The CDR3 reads CASSEMAAGTDTQYF. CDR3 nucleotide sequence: TGTGCCAGCAGTGAAATGGCGGCCGGCACAGATACGCAGTATTTT.

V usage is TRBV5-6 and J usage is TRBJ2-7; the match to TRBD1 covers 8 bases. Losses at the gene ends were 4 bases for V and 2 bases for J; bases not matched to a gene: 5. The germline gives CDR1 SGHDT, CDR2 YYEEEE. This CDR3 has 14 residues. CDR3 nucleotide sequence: TGTGCCAGCAGCGGACAGGGAGCAGCCTACGAGCAGTACTTC. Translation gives CASSGQGAAYEQYF.

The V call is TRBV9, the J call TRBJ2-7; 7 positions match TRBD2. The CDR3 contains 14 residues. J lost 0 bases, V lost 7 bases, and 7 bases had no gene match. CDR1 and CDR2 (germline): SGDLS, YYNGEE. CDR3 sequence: CASGRGGSSYEQYF. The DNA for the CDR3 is TGTGCCAGCGGCCGGGGCGGGAGCTCCTACGAGCAGTACTTC. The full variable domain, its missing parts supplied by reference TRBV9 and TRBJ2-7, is DSGVTQTPKHLITATGQRVTLRCSPRSGDLSVYWYQQSLDQGLQFLIQYYNGEERAKGNILERFSAQQFPDLHSELNLSSLELGDSALYFCASGRGGSSYEQYFGPGTRLTVT.

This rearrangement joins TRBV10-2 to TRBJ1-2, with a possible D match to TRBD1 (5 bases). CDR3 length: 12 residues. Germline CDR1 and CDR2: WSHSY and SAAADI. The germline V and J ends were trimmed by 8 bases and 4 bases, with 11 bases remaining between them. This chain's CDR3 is CASRDRAYGYTF. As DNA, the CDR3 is TGCGCCAGCCGAGACAGAGCCTATGGCTACACCTTC.

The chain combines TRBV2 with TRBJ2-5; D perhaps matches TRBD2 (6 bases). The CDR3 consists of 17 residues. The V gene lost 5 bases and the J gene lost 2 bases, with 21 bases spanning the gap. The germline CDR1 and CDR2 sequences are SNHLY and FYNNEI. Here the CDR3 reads CASSPLVTGEAQETQYF. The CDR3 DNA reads TGTGCCAGCAGTCCCCTTGTTACGGGGGAAGCTCAAGAGACCCAGTACTTC. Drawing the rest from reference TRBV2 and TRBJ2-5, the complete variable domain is EPEVTQTPSHQVTQMGQEVILRCVPISNHLYFYWYRQILGQKVEFLVSFYNNEISEKSEIFDDQFSVERPDGSNFTLKIRSTKLEDSAMYFCASSPLVTGEAQETQYFGPGTRLLVL.

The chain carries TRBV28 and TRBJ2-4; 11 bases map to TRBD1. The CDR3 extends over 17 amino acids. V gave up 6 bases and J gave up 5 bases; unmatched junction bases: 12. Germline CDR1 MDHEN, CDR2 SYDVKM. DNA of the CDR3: TGTGCCAGCAGCTCCCAACCGGGACAGGGGGTGGAAAACATTCAGTACTTC. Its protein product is CASSSQPGQGVENIQYF.

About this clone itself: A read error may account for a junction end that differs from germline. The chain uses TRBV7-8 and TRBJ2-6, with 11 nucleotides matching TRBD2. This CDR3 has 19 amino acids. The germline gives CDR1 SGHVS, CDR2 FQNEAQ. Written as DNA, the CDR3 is TGTGCCAGCAGCGTAGCTAGCGGGGGGTTAATCTCTGGGGCCAACGTCCTGACTTTC. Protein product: CASSVASGGLISGANVLTF.

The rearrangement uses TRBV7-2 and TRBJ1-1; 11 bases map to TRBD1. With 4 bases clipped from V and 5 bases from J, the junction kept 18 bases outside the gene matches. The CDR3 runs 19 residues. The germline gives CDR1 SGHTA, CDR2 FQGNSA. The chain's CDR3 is CASSSTERTGGVKRTEAFF. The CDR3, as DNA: TGTGCCAGCAGCTCCACAGAGAGGACAGGGGGCGTTAAGAGAACTGAAGCTTTCTTT.

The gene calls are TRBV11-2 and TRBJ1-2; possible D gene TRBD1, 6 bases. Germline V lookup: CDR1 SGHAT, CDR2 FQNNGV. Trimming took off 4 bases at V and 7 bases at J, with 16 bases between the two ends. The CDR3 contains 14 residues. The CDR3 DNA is TGTGCCAGCAGCTCTGGGGGCCGGGCCGGTGGCTACACCTTC. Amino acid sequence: CASSSGGRAGGYTF.

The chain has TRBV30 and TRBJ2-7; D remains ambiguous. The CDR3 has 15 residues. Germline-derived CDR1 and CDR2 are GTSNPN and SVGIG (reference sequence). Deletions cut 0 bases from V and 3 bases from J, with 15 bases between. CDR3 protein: CAWSVRGIASYEQYF. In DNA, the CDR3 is TGTGCCTGGAGTGTGAGAGGAATAGCCAGCTACGAGCAGTACTTC. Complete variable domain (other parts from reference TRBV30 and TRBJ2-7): SQTIHQWPATLVQPVGSPLSLECTVEGTSNPNLYWYRQAAGRGLQLLFYSVGIGQISSEVPQNLSASRPQDRQFILSSKKLLLSDSGFYLCAWSVRGIASYEQYFGPGTRLTVT.

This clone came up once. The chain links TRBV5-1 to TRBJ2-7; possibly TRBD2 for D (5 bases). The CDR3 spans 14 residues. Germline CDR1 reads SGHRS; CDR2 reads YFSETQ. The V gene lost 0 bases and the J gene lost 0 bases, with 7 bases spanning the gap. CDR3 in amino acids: CASSLGGYSYEQYF. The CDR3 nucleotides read TGCGCCAGCAGCTTGGGAGGGTACTCCTACGAGCAGTACTTC. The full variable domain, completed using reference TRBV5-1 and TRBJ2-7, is KAGVTQTPRYLIKTRGQQVTLSCSPISGHRSVSWYQQTPGQGLQFLFEYFSETQRNKGNFPGRFSGRQFSNSRSEMNVSTLELGDSALYLCASSLGGYSYEQYFGPGTRLTVT.

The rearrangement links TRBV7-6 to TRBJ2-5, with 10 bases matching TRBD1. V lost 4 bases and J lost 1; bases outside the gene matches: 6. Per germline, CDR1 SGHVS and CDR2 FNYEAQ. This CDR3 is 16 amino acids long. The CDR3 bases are TGTGCCAGCAGCTACCACCGGGACAGGGGCCAAGAGACCCAGTACTTC. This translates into CASSYHRDRGQETQYF.

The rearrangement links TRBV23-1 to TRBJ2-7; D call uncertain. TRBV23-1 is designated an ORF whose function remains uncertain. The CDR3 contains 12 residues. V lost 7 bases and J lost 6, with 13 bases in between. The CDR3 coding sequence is TGCGCCAGCATCCCTACGGTGATCGAGCAGTACTTC. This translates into CASIPTVIEQYF.

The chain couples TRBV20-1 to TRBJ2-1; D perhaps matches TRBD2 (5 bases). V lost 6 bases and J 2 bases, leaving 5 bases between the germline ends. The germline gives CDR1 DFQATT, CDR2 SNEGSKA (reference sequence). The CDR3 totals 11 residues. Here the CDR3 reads CSAGAYNEQFF. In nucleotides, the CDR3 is TGCAGTGCCGGGGCCTACAATGAGCAGTTCTTC.

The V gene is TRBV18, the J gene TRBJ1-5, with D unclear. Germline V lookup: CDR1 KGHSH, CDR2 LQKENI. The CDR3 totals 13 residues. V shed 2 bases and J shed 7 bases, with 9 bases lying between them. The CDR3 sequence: CASSPSGDQPQHF. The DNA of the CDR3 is TGTGCCAGCTCACCATCAGGCGACCAGCCCCAGCATTTT.

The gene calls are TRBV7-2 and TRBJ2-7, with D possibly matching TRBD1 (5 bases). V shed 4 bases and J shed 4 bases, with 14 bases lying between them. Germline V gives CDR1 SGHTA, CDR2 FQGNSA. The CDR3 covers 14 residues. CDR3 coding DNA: TGTGCCAGCAGCTCCCGGTCAAGGGGTTACGAGCAGTACTTC. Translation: CASSSRSRGYEQYF.

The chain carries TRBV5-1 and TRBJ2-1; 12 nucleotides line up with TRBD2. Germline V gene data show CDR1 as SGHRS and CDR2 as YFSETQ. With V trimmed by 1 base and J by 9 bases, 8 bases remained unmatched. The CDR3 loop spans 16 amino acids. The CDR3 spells CASSLQTSGSAGEQFF. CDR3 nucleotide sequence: TGCGCCAGCAGCTTGCAGACTAGCGGGAGTGCGGGTGAGCAGTTCTTC.

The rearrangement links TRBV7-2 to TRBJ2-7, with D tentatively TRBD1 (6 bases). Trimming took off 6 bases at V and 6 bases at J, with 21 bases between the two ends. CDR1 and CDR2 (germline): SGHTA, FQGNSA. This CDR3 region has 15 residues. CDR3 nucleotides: TGTGCCAGCAGGGGTACCCGAGCCCAGGGGAGCGAGCAGTACTTC. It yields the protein CASRGTRAQGSEQYF.

The CDR3 spells CASSLAAGQPNTEAFF. The CDR3 DNA reads as TGCGCCAGCAGCTTGGCCGCCGGACAGCCGAACACTGAAGCTTTCTTT. The rearrangement joins TRBV5-1 to TRBJ1-1, with D possibly being TRBD1 (6 bases). Germline values: CDR1 SGHRS, CDR2 YFSETQ. The CDR3 covers 16 residues. V was cut by 0 bases and J by 1 base, with 13 bases left in between.